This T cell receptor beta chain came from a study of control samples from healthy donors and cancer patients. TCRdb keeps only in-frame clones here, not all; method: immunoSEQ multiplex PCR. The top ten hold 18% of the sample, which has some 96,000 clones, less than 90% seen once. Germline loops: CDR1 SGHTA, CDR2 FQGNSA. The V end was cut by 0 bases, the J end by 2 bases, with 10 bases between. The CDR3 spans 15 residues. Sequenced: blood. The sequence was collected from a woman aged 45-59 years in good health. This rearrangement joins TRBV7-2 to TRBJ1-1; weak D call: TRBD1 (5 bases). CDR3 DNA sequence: TGTGCCAGCAGCTTAGCGAAGGGGTTAAACACTGAAGCTTTCTTT. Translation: CASSLAKGLNTEAFF. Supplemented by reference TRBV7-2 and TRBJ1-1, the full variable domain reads GAGVSQSPSNKVTEKGKDVELRCDPISGHTALYWYRQSLGQGLEFLIYFQGNSAPDKSGLPSDRFSAERTGGSVSTLTIQRTQQEDSAVYLCASSLAKGLNTEAFFGQGTRLTVV.